Presented here are 9 T cell receptor beta chains from one specimen sequenced in a study of T-cell memory formation after mild COVID-19. TCRdb passed the 5' RACE reads through MiXCR, listing each CDR3 protein once. The sample includes hundreds of thousands of distinct CDR3 sequences, about 20% of them seen just once. The sequenced sample consisted of PBMCs or a T cell subset sorted from them (not recorded which). The receptors come from an adult woman who had mild COVID-19 (a few samples of this study predate the infection). Cell type and time point are not known.

The sample holds many counts of this clonotype. Here the CDR3 reads CASSLGNHEQFF. CDR3 DNA sequence: TGTGCCAGCAGTTTAGGTAACCACGAGCAGTTCTTC. The V call is TRBV27, the J call TRBJ2-1; D is unclear. Germline CDR1 is MNHEY and CDR2 is SMNVEV (reference sequence). Trimming left V 2 bases short and J 10 bases short, with 9 bases between. The CDR3 loop spans 12 amino acids.

The V and J genes are TRBV7-8 and TRBJ2-1, with D hard to call. The CDR3 is 18 residues long. V lost 4 bases and J 2 bases, leaving 21 bases between the germline ends. CDR1 and CDR2 (germline): SGHVS, FQNEAQ. The CDR3 nucleotides read TGTGCCAGCAGCTCCATTGGAGAAGGGCCGAAGACCTACAATGAGCAGTTCTTC. Translated, it gives CASSSIGEGPKTYNEQFF.

This sequence joins TRBV30 and TRBJ2-7; no reliable D call. From germline, CDR1 is GTSNPN and CDR2 SVGIG (reference sequence). Trimming shortened V by 1 base and J by 2 bases, and 6 bases separated the two germline ends. This CDR3 spans 12 amino acids. CDR3 in amino acids: CAWSDYPYEQYF. As DNA, the CDR3 is TGTGCCTGGAGTGACTACCCCTACGAGCAGTACTTC.

This clonotype occurred a few times. The chain combines TRBV19 with TRBJ2-3; D remains ambiguous. V dropped 5 bases and J dropped 6 bases, with 12 bases sitting between them. The CDR3 spans 13 residues. Germline V gene lookup returns CDR1 LNHDA and CDR2 SQIVND (reference sequence). In DNA, the CDR3 is TGTGCCAGTAGTGATTTTTGGTCTGATACGCAGTATTTT. Amino acids: CASSDFWSDTQYF.

This clonotype was observed at least ten times. The chain joins TRBV7-6 to TRBJ2-2; D is possibly TRBD1 (6 bases). The germline V gene has CDR1 SGHVS and CDR2 FNYEAQ. The CDR3 covers 16 residues. Trimming stripped 6 bases from V and 4 bases from J, with 18 bases between. The CDR3, as DNA: TGTGCCAGCAGGTTCTCCGGGACATTCCTCACCGGGGAGCTGTTTTTT. Protein: CASRFSGTFLTGELFF.

The sample holds many counts of this clonotype. The chain is built from TRBV6-6 and TRBJ2-1; 7 bases are shared with TRBD2. With 11 bases clipped from V and 7 bases from J, the junction kept 17 bases outside the gene matches. Germline V lookup: CDR1 MNHNY, CDR2 SVGAGI (reference sequence). The CDR3 runs to 15 residues. CDR3 in DNA: TGTGCCGACAAGGTTGAACGGGAGGTATTAAATGAGCAGTTCTTC. Protein: CADKVEREVLNEQFF.

This clonotype was observed a handful of times. V and J are TRBV5-6 and TRBJ2-7; maybe TRBD2 (5 bases). This CDR3 spans 13 amino acids. The ends were cut back, 0 bases at V and 5 bases at J, with 9 bases in the middle. Germline CDR1 reads SGHDT; CDR2 reads YYEEEE. CDR3 residues: CASSLGRRDEQYF. CDR3 bases: TGTGCCAGCAGCTTGGGTAGGCGGGACGAGCAGTACTTC.

CDR3 DNA sequence: TGCGCCAGCAGCCGGGACAGTCCCGACGAGCAGTACTTC. This translates into CASSRDSPDEQYF. V is TRBV5-1 and J is TRBJ2-7, with TRBD1 identical over 7 bases. Looked up from germline, CDR1 is SGHRS and CDR2 is YFSETQ. Trimming took 4 bases from V and 5 from J; bases not matched to a gene: 6. The CDR3 length is 13 residues. Looking up the rest from reference TRBV5-1 and TRBJ2-7 gives the full variable domain: KAGVTQTPRYLIKTRGQQVTLSCSPISGHRSVSWYQQTPGQGLQFLFEYFSETQRNKGNFPGRFSGRQFSNSRSEMNVSTLELGDSALYLCASSRDSPDEQYFGPGTRLTVT.

The chain carries TRBV7-8 and TRBJ2-7, with D unresolved. This CDR3 has 13 residues. V lost 4 bases to trimming and J lost 5 bases, with 12 bases between them. Germline CDR1 is SGHVS and CDR2 is FQNEAQ. CDR3 nucleotides: TGTGCCAGCAGCTCCGGAGCTCAGCACGAGCAGTACTTC. Translating gives CASSSGAQHEQYF.